This TCR beta chain derives from a study of blood T cell repertoires in COVID-19. The method was immunoSEQ multiplex PCR; TCRdb's version includes in-frame clones alone and lacks a portion of them. The sample lists fewer than 400,000 clones; more than 75% were seen once. With 6 bases removed from V and 4 bases from J, the gap between germline ends came to 12 bases. This CDR3 is 13 amino acids long. The chain employs TRBV12-3 or TRBV12-4 and TRBJ1-2; D might be TRBD1 (5 bases). The clonotype was recovered from a man aged 25-45 years who had recovered from COVID-19. The material sequenced was PBMCs or T cells enriched from blood (not recorded which). The CDR3: CASSPGGSYGYTF. The CDR3 DNA reads TGTGCCAGCAGCCCCGGGGGTAGCTATGGCTACACCTTC.